This entry features one T cell receptor beta chain sequence. Its antigen specificity is not known. Base qualities are not provided; no much larger clone lies one nucleotide away. Other DNA sequences from this sample encode an identical CDR3 as well. There are 14 amino acids in the CDR3, from cysteine to phenylalanine inclusive. Just the 42-base CDR3 DNA is kept, in frame starting at base 1. V is cut by 2 bases and J by 1 base, and the space between the germline ends is 5 bases. CDR1 and CDR2 (SGHTA, FQGTGA) derive from the germline V gene. The data belong to a study of shared clonotypes between healthy human individuals (dated by TCRdb to 2018 to 2021). About the study as a whole: Three men and two women, aged 18 to 49 years, made up the cohort. The study deeply sequenced blood TCR repertoires of about five healthy adults to estimate repertoire size and the extent of clonotype sharing between individuals. For each donor, three plates each were used for CD4 naive and CD4 memory, two plates were used for CD8 naive, and one plate was used for CD8 memory. Per donor, leukapheresis produced somewhere between about 0.9 and 10 billion PBMCs. Libraries were prepared and TCR repertoires were sequenced by different laboratories using diverse techniques, in order to increase sequencing depth and limit assay-specific biases. Overall study outcomes, separate from this receptor: Larger estimated clonotype richness was generally found for naive subsets than for memory subsets. Even with the large sequencing depth, rarefaction of the sorted-subset datasets indicated that sequencing was incomplete. Sampling was restricted to blood, and TCR repertoires in tissue are likely to differ from TCR repertoires in blood. When four donors were compared, the shared fraction of clonotypes was about 5% for naive CD4, about 4% for naive CD8, more than 2% for memory CD4, and roughly 0.43% for memory CD8. Pairwise subsampling indicated that sequencing depth was expected to affect the degree of clonotype sharing among donors. Compared with non-shared clonotypes, the clonotypes found in all four sorted-subset donors had higher generation probabilities. Because the study included a small number of donors, the genetic and exposure-history diversity represented was limited.

TCR CDR3 regions were amplified from genomic DNA by multiplex PCR using the deep immunoSEQ assay. For each cell subset, the extracted genomic DNA was distributed evenly across all wells of several immunoSEQ 96-well plates, and each plate served as one replicate. Each replicate PCR for sorted subsets received roughly 0.2 ug genomic DNA, equal to tens of thousands of T cell genomes. Purified libraries were measured with a Qubit 3.0 fluorometer, size-checked on a Bioanalyzer 2100, and measured again with the KAPA Library Quantification kit. Every immunoSEQ 96-well plate was sequenced on a separate single-read 150-cycle Illumina NextSeq 550 flow cell. From the authors' description of their analysis: Because the immunoSEQ output included only junctional sequences and no quality scores, the filtering could not be the same as the filtering used for full-length reads. Sequences were annotated with PyIR, a Python wrapper for IgBLAST v1.9, using IMGT germline references to assign V/J genes and CDR3. Reads with weak V/J assignments (E-value above 1e-6), missing CDR3, stop codons, out-of-frame junctions, or ambiguous translated residues were removed. V3J clonotypes were defined by identical inferred V gene, J gene, and CDR3 amino acid sequence. The percentage overlap between two repertoires was calculated by dividing the number of shared unique clonotypes by the size of the smaller repertoire. Richness of each repertoire was evaluated using RTK rarefaction, the Chao1 estimator, and Recon v2.1 estimates of unobserved clonotypes. For all TCRbeta clonotypes obtained by the gDNA method from several donors, generation probabilities were computed with OLGA. TCRdb's version of the immuneACCESS table is confined to in-frame rearrangements and falls short of the full clone set. An unresolved V gene accounts for under half of the shortfall where checked; the remainder is of unknown origin. The V and J calls and clone size are taken from that table; D and trimming were inferred from the DNA. For this sample there are about 2.4 million clones; roughly 93% appear just once. The ten largest clones take up approximately 0.36% of the sample.

The donors were healthy, HIV-negative adults who had no recently reported acute infections or vaccinations. Every donor was a Caucasian adult living in Nashville, Tennessee, USA. CD4+ T cells were enriched through magnetic negative selection, after which naive cells were positively selected on CD45RA and the remaining negative fraction served as the memory subset. After blood collection by leukapheresis, PBMCs were isolated using Ficoll-Histopaque density gradient centrifugation and then cryopreserved in the vapor phase of liquid nitrogen. Analytical flow cytometry was used to check the purity and quantity of each magnetically sorted T cell population. Each sorted fraction had its genomic DNA isolated and then quantified by UV absorbance on a Nanodrop 2000c.

The origin of this receptor is a man in his late teens or twenties in good health. Some clones in this sample may be carry-over from other donors' samples. Recombination connected TRBV7-3 to TRBJ2-2; no D gene is confidently identified. The sample comprised naive CD4+ T cells from PBMCs. Per the publication, the cell subset or site label means: CD45RA+ positively selected. The DNA sequence is as follows: TGTGCCAGCAGCTTACTAGTGAACACCGGGGAGCTGTTTTTT. The resulting protein is CASSLLVNTGELFF.